These 9 T cell receptor beta chains share one sample of origin, sequenced in a study of early T cells in non-severe SARS-CoV-2 infection. From the 5' RACE reads, TCRdb called clonotypes with MiXCR, one entry per CDR3 protein. The sample has around 50,000 distinct CDR3 sequences, around a tenth seen once; the top ten hold more than 8.5%. The sample consisted of whole blood. These receptors all stem from an adult who was a healthcare worker with PCR-confirmed SARS-CoV-2 infection or an uninfected control (not recorded which).

This clonotype was seen once. The chain joins TRBV3-1 to TRBJ2-2; 9 nucleotides match TRBD1. The CDR3 consists of 16 residues. The V and J ends lost 1 base and 4 bases, in that order; junction bases with no gene match: 4. Germline values: CDR1 LGHDT, CDR2 YNNKEL (reference sequence). The chain's CDR3 is CASSQGGTGSTGELFF. In nucleotides, the CDR3 is TGTGCCAGCAGCCAAGGGGGGACAGGGAGCACCGGGGAGCTGTTTTTT. The complete variable domain, with remaining parts taken from reference TRBV3-1 and TRBJ2-2, reads DTAVSQTPKYLVTQMGNDKSIKCEQNLGHDTMYWYKQDSKKFLKIMFSYNNKELIINETVPNRFSPKSPDKAHLNLHINSLELGDSAVYFCASSQGGTGSTGELFFGEGSRLTVL.

By proportion, this clonotype is medium-sized. DNA of the CDR3: TGCAGCGTTACCCCGGTCGGGAGGGGCCCAGATACGCAGTATTTT. Encoded protein: CSVTPVGRGPDTQYF. The chain recombines TRBV29-1 with TRBJ2-3, with 8 positions matching TRBD2. This CDR3 comprises 15 residues. With 5 bases clipped from V and 4 bases from J, the junction kept 11 bases outside the gene matches. Germline V gene data show CDR1 as SQVTM and CDR2 as ANQGSEA.

This clonotype showed up just a few times. The junction departs from the called germline gene at one end, perhaps through a read error. This chain links TRBV28 with TRBJ2-7, with no clear D. The CDR3 is 11 residues long. Germline-derived CDR1 and CDR2 are MDHEN and SYDVKM. As DNA, the CDR3 is TGTGCCAGCAGTTTATGCACAGCGCAGCCCTTC. Amino acid sequence: CASSLCTAQPF.

The sample holds many counts of this clonotype. The V and J genes are TRBV11-3 and TRBJ2-2; D ambiguous. Germline-derived CDR1 and CDR2 are SGHNT and YENEEA. This CDR3 spans 13 amino acids. Trimming shortened V by 3 bases and J by 6 bases, and 8 bases separated the two germline ends. The CDR3 bases are TGTGCCAGCAGCTTTGTGTACCCCGGGGAGCTGTTTTTT. Its translation: CASSFVYPGELFF.

This clonotype was counted only a few times. V is TRBV6-5 and J is TRBJ1-5; D gene uncertain. V was cut by 4 bases and J by 0 bases, with 10 bases left in between. The germline gives CDR1 MNHEY, CDR2 SVGAGI. The CDR3 runs 15 residues. This chain's CDR3 is CASSSGPFSNQPQHF. The CDR3 DNA reads TGTGCCAGCAGTTCCGGACCATTTAGCAATCAGCCCCAGCATTTT.

This clonotype was recorded at least ten times. This rearrangement joins TRBV25-1 to TRBJ2-7; D ambiguous. V was shortened by 6 bases and J by 4 bases, with 7 bases between the two germline ends. This CDR3 contains 11 residues. CDR1 is MGHDK, CDR2 SYGVNS, per germline. CDR3 nucleotides: TGTGCCAGCAGGGTAAAATACGAGCAGTACTTC. As protein: CASRVKYEQYF.

The sample holds many counts of this clonotype. The gene calls are TRBV4-1 and TRBJ1-2; 9 nucleotides match TRBD1. The CDR3 is 17 amino acids. Germline-derived CDR1 and CDR2 are MGHRA and YSYEKL. Germline trimming cut 2 bases from V and 6 bases from J; bases unmatched to any gene: 13. The CDR3 nucleotides are TGCGCCAGCAGCCAACTGCCTGGGACAGGGAAAAGGAATGGCTACACCTTC. As protein: CASSQLPGTGKRNGYTF.

This clonotype was seen repeatedly, ten times or more. The chain is built from TRBV7-8 and TRBJ2-2; TRBD1 matches at 8 bases. The CDR3 sequence is 16 residues long. Trimming removed 4 bases from V and 5 bases from J; junction bases left unmatched: 9. CDR1 is SGHVS and CDR2 is FQNEAQ in the germline V gene. Here the CDR3 reads CASSSQPGGGTGELFF. The DNA for the CDR3 is TGTGCCAGCAGCTCGCAACCAGGGGGCGGGACCGGGGAGCTGTTTTTT.

This clonotype was observed a handful of times. The chain employs TRBV2 and TRBJ2-7, with D unclear. Germline V gene lookup returns CDR1 SNHLY and CDR2 FYNNEI. Deletions cut 10 bases from V and 3 bases from J, with 7 bases between. The CDR3 runs 10 residues. This chain's CDR3 is CATGLYEQYF. The CDR3 nucleotides are TGTGCCACCGGCCTCTACGAGCAGTACTTC.